These T cell receptor beta chains were read from a single sample in a study of cytomegalovirus exposure and HLA in healthy donors. Clones were read by immunoSEQ multiplex PCR, and TCRdb kept only the in-frame ones, dropping some. The data hold around 220,000 clones, with approximately 88% observed a single time. Sample: PBMCs. These receptors came from a woman aged 25 to 39 in good health and CMV-seropositive. Both conserved end residues are part of each CDR3. D genes are given only for firm matches. Expanded clones are given a class, and other clones once, few, many or no size at all.

CDR3,DNA,J,size,D,V
CASTPGHQETQYF,TGTGCCAGCACCCCGGGACATCAAGAGACCCAGTACTTC,TRBJ2-5,NA,NA,TRBV28
CASTQGPYNEQFF,TGTGCCAGTACCCAGGGGCCCTACAATGAGCAGTTCTTC,TRBJ2-1,NA,NA,TRBV11-3
CSVERGTGNTIYF,TGCAGCGTTGAAAGGGGGACTGGAAACACCATATATTTT,TRBJ1-3,NA,NA,TRBV29-1
CASSHSLGLAPQKSSYNEQFF,TGTGCCAGCAGCCATTCCCTCGGACTAGCGCCACAAAAGAGCTCCTACAATGAGCAGTTCTTC,TRBJ2-1,NA,TRBD2,TRBV4-2
CASSAGEGGYQPQHF,TGTGCCAGCAGTGCCGGGGAAGGGGGATATCAGCCCCAGCATTTT,TRBJ1-5,few,NA,TRBV6-1
CAPRVAGNEQFF,TGTGCACCCCGAGTAGCGGGAAATGAGCAGTTCTTC,TRBJ2-1,NA,TRBD2,TRBV10-3
CASSYYTEAFF,TGTGCCAGCAGTTACTATACTGAAGCTTTCTTT,TRBJ1-1,NA,NA,TRBV6-5
CASSPRGDRDEQYF,TGTGCCAGCAGCCCTAGGGGGGACAGGGACGAGCAGTACTTC,TRBJ2-7,NA,TRBD1,TRBV9
CSVTGKRNMNTEAFF,TGCAGCGTTACAGGGAAAAGAAACATGAACACTGAAGCTTTCTTT,TRBJ1-1,NA,NA,TRBV29-1
CASIVSGTYNEQFF,TGTGCCAGCATAGTAAGCGGGACCTACAATGAGCAGTTCTTC,TRBJ2-1,NA,TRBD2,TRBV2
CASSLFPGNYEQYF,TGTGCCAGCAGTTTATTTCCAGGCAACTACGAGCAGTACTTC,TRBJ2-7,NA,NA,TRBV27
CASSVEEGGDTGELFF,TGTGCCAGCAGCGTAGAGGAGGGAGGGGACACCGGGGAGCTGTTTTTT,TRBJ2-2,NA,TRBD2,TRBV9
CASSQVEGSIGYTF,TGTGCCAGCAGCCAAGTTGAGGGTTCGATTGGCTACACCTTC,TRBJ1-2,NA,NA,TRBV14
CASSEALLNRGLSWKETQYF,TGTGCCAGCAGTGAAGCGCTTCTTAACAGGGGGCTATCGTGGAAAGAGACCCAGTACTTC,TRBJ2-5,once,TRBD1,TRBV6-1
CAWGVGGSSANYGYTF,TGTGCCTGGGGGGTGGGCGGATCATCAGCTAACTATGGCTACACCTTC,TRBJ1-2,NA,NA,TRBV30
CASSYTGRGTYEQYF,TGTGCCAGCAGTTACACCGGACGTGGAACCTACGAGCAGTACTTC,TRBJ2-7,NA,NA,TRBV6-5
CASSGVAQGNTEAFF,TGTGCCAGCAGTGGGGTAGCCCAGGGAAACACTGAAGCTTTCTTT,TRBJ1-1,once,NA,TRBV28
CASRLDRPTNYGYTF,TGTGCAAGTCGCTTGGACCGCCCCACTAACTATGGCTACACCTTC,TRBJ1-2,NA,NA,TRBV12-2
CAWSGSAVSYSNQPQHF,TGTGCCTGGAGTGGGTCGGCAGTCTCGTATAGCAATCAGCCCCAGCATTTT,TRBJ1-5,NA,NA,TRBV30
CASLGPPANEQFF,TGCGCCAGCCTTGGACCCCCCGCGAATGAGCAGTTCTTC,TRBJ2-1,NA,NA,TRBV5-1
CASSLVFWGNEQFF,TGTGCCAGCAGCTTAGTTTTTTGGGGCAATGAGCAGTTCTTC,TRBJ2-1,once,NA,TRBV11-3
CASSQDVTIDTQYF,TGCGCCAGCAGCCAAGATGTGACGATTGATACGCAGTATTTT,TRBJ2-3,NA,NA,TRBV4-3
CALGGANTGELFF,TGTGCCCTTGGGGGGGCGAACACCGGGGAGCTGTTTTTT,TRBJ2-2,NA,TRBD2,TRBV30
CASSGSSNTEAFF,TGTGCCAGCAGCGGCAGTTCGAACACTGAAGCTTTCTTT,TRBJ1-1,NA,NA,TRBV2
CASSFSGRLYEQYF,TGTGCCAGCAGCTTTAGCGGAAGACTTTACGAGCAGTACTTC,TRBJ2-7,few,NA,TRBV11-1
CASSYSGSSYNEQFF,TGTGCCAGCAGTTACTCCGGGAGCTCCTACAATGAGCAGTTCTTC,TRBJ2-1,NA,NA,TRBV6-5
CASSPGSRNTIYF,TGCGCCAGCAGCCCGGGATCGCGAAACACCATATATTTT,TRBJ1-3,NA,NA,TRBV5-1
CATSRDQGRTEAFF,TGTGCCACCAGCAGAGATCAGGGAAGGACTGAAGCTTTCTTT,TRBJ1-1,NA,NA,TRBV15
CAWSGGTGAGANVLTF,TGTGCCTGGAGTGGGGGGACAGGGGCTGGGGCCAACGTCCTGACTTTC,TRBJ2-6,NA,TRBD1,TRBV30
CASSLAPGLAGQTGELFF,TGCGCCAGCAGCTTGGCCCCGGGACTAGCGGGACAAACCGGGGAGCTGTTTTTT,TRBJ2-2,NA,TRBD2,TRBV5-1
CASSPFWGRDEKLFF,TGTGCCAGCAGTCCCTTTTGGGGGCGGGATGAAAAACTGTTTTTT,TRBJ1-4,NA,NA,TRBV28
CASSLDFQETQYF,TGCGCCAGCAGCTTGGACTTCCAAGAGACCCAGTACTTC,TRBJ2-5,NA,NA,TRBV5-1
CASRGLGAEAFF,TGTGCCAGCAGGGGGTTGGGCGCTGAAGCTTTCTTT,TRBJ1-1,NA,NA,TRBV27
CASSEGGQAQETQYF,TGTGCCAGCAGTGAAGGCGGTCAGGCCCAAGAGACCCAGTACTTC,TRBJ2-5,NA,NA,TRBV6-1
CASTDRNYGYTF,TGTGCCAGCACAGACAGAAACTATGGCTACACCTTC,TRBJ1-2,few,NA,TRBV18
CASSSWGGRETQYF,TGTGCCAGCAGCTCCTGGGGGGGGCGGGAGACCCAGTACTTC,TRBJ2-5,NA,NA,TRBV27
CASSLDQGRRYF,TGTGCCAGCAGTTTGGACCAGGGTCGGCGGTACTTC,TRBJ2-7,many,NA,TRBV27
CASSQESTSGSSYEQYF,TGTGCCAGCAGCCAAGAGTCGACTAGCGGGAGCTCCTACGAGCAGTACTTC,TRBJ2-7,NA,TRBD2,TRBV4-2
CAWAPGETGSEAFF,TGTGCCTGGGCCCCCGGGGAGACTGGTTCTGAAGCTTTCTTT,TRBJ1-1,once,NA,TRBV30
CAWGGETQYF,TGTGCCTGGGGTGGCGAGACCCAGTACTTC,TRBJ2-5,NA,NA,TRBV30
CASSLSSNYGYTF,TGTGCCAGCAGCCTGTCCTCTAACTATGGCTACACCTTC,TRBJ1-2,NA,NA,TRBV4-2
CASSLRQGGLDQRGYTF,TGCGCCAGCAGCTTACGACAGGGAGGTTTGGACCAGCGTGGCTACACCTTC,TRBJ1-2,once,TRBD1,TRBV5-1
CASSGRDNSYEQYF,TGCGCCAGCTCAGGTAGGGACAACTCCTACGAGCAGTACTTC,TRBJ2-7,NA,NA,TRBV5-1
CASSPRGADTQYF,TGTGCCAGCAGCCCGCGGGGCGCAGATACGCAGTATTTT,TRBJ2-3,NA,NA,TRBV5-4
CAWMGGTDTQYF,TGTGCCTGGATGGGGGGCACAGATACGCAGTATTTT,TRBJ2-3,NA,NA,TRBV30
CASSFGQVGGEKLFF,TGTGCCAGCAGCTTCGGGCAGGTCGGTGGTGAAAAACTGTTTTTT,TRBJ1-4,NA,NA,TRBV7-8
CASSYSLLGQPQHF,TGTGCCAGCAGTTACTCATTACTCGGCCAGCCCCAGCATTTT,TRBJ1-5,once,NA,TRBV6-5
CASSETSGSAAGELFF,TGTGCCAGCAGTGAGACTAGCGGGAGTGCGGCCGGGGAGCTGTTTTTT,TRBJ2-2,few,TRBD2,TRBV6-4
CASSSGTPYEQYF,TGTGCCAGCAGCTCCGGGACTCCCTACGAGCAGTACTTC,TRBJ2-7,NA,NA,TRBV5-6
CASRLVVLTQGKCYEQYF,TGTGCAAGTCGCTTAGTGGTCTTAACTCAGGGGAAGTGCTACGAGCAGTACTTC,TRBJ2-7,NA,NA,TRBV12-2
CASKRSSGSYNEQFF,TGTGCCAGCAAACGATCTAGCGGGAGCTACAATGAGCAGTTCTTC,TRBJ2-1,few,TRBD2,TRBV2
CASSALAGGSEQYF,TGTGCCAGCAGCGCCTTAGCGGGAGGGAGCGAGCAGTACTTC,TRBJ2-7,NA,TRBD2,TRBV7-3
CASSPRTGGYEQYF,TGTGCCAGCTCACCAAGGACAGGGGGCTACGAGCAGTACTTC,TRBJ2-7,NA,TRBD1,TRBV18
CASRAGSNYEQYF,TGTGCCAGCAGGGCGGGATCAAACTACGAGCAGTACTTC,TRBJ2-7,NA,NA,TRBV2
CASSLARGSGELFF,TGTGCCAGCAGCTTGGCCAGGGGGAGCGGGGAGCTGTTTTTT,TRBJ2-2,NA,TRBD1,TRBV11-2